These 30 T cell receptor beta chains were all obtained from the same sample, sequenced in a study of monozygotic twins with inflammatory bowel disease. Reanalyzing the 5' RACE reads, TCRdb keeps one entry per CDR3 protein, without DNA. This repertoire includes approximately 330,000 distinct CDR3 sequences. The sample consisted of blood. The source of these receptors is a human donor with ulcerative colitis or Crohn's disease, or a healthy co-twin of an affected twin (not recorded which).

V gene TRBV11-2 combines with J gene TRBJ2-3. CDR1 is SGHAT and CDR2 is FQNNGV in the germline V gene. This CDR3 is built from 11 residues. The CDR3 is CASSNPDTQYF.

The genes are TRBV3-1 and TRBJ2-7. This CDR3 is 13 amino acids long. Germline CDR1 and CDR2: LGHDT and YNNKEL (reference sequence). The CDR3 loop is CASSQIGYYEQYF.

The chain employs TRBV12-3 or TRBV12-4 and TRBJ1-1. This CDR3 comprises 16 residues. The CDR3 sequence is CASSPGIYFKNTEAFF.

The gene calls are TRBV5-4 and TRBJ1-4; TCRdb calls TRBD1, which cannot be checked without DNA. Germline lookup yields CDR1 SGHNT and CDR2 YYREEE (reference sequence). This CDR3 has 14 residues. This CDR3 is CASSRDRADEKLFF.

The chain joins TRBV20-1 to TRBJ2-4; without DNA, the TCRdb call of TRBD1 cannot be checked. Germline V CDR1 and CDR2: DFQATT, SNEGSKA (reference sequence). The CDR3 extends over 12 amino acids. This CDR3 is CSARFSGGQLVF.

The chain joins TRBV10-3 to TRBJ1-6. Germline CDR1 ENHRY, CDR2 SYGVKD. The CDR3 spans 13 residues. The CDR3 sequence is CAISGSYNSPLHF.

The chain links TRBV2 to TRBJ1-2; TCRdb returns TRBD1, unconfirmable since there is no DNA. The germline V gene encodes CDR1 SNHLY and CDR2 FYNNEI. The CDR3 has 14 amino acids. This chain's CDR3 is CASRGQASNYGYTF.

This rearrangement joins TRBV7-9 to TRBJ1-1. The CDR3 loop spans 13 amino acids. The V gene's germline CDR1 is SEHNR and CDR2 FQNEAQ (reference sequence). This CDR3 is CASSLLADTEAFF. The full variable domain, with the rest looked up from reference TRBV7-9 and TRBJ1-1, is DTGVSQNPRHKITKRGQNVTFRCDPISEHNRLYWYRQTLGQGPEFLTYFQNEAQLEKSRLLSDRFSAERPKGSFSTLEIQRTEQGDSAMYLCASSLLADTEAFFGQGTRLTVV.

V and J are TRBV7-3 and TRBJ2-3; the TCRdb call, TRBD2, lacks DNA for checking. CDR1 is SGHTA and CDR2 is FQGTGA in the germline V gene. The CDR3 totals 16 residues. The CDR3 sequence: CASSLLGGRGTDTQYF.

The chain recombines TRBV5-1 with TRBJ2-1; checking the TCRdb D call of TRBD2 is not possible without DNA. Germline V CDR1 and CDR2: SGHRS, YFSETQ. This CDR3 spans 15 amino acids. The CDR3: CASSFLAGGLVEQFF.

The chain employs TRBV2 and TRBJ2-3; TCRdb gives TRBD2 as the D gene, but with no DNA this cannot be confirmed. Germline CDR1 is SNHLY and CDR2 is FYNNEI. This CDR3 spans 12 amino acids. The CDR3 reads CASRGEGDTQYF. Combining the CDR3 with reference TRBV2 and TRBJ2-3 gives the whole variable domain EPEVTQTPSHQVTQMGQEVILRCVPISNHLYFYWYRQILGQKVEFLVSFYNNEISEKSEIFDDQFSVERPDGSNFTLKIRSTKLEDSAMYFCASRGEGDTQYFGPGTRLTVL.

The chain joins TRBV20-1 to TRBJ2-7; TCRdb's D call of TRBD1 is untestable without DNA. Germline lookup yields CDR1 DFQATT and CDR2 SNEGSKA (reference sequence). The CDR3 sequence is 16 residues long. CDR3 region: CSAVAMYRGLPYEQYF.

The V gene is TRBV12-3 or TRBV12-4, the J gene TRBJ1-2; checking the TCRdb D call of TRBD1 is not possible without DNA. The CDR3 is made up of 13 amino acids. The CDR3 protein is CASSKASGAGYTF.

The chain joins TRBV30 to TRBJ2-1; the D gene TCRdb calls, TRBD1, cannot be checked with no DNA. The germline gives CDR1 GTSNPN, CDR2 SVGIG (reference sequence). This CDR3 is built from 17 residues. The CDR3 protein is CAWNGNGGRGSSDEQFF.

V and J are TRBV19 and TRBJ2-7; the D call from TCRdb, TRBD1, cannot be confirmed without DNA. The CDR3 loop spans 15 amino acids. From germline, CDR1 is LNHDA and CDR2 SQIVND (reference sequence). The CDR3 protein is CASSIEGGAYNEQYF. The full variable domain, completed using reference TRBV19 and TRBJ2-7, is DGGITQSPKYLFRKEGQNVTLSCEQNLNHDAMYWYRQDPGQGLRLIYYSQIVNDFQKGDIAEGYSVSREKKESFPLTVTSAQKNPTAFYLCASSIEGGAYNEQYFGPGTRLTVT.

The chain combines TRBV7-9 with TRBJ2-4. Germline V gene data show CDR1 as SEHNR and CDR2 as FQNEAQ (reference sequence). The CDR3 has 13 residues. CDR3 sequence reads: CASSSAAQNIQYF.

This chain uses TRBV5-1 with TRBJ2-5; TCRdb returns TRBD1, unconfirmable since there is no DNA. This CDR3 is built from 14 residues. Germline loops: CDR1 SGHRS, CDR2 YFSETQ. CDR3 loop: CASRTGAYQETQYF.

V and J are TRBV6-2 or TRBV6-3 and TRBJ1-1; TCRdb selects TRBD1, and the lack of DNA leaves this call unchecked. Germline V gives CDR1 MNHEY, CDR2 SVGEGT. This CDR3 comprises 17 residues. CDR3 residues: CASSAGGPPSLVRRAFF.

CDR3 sequence reads: CASSLGGLGTDTQYF. The rearrangement uses TRBV5-1 and TRBJ2-3; absent DNA, TCRdb's TRBD2 call cannot be checked. Looked up from germline, CDR1 is SGHRS and CDR2 is YFSETQ. CDR3 length equals 15 residues.

CDR3 sequence reads: CSVVMGSTIYF. The chain links TRBV29-1 to TRBJ1-3. The germline V gene encodes CDR1 SQVTM and CDR2 ANQGSEA. This CDR3 has 11 amino acids.

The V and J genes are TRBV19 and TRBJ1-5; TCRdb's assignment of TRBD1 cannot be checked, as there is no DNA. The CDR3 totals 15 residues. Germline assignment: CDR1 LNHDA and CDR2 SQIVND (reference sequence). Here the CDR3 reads CASSMDRAQNQPQHF.

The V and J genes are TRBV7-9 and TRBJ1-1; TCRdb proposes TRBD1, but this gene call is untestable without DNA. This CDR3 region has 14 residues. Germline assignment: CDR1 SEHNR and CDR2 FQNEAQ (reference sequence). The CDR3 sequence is CASSRLDGETEAFF.

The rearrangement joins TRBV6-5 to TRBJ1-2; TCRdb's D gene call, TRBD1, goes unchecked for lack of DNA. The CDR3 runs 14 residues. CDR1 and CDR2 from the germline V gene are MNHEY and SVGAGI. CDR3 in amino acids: CASSYSDRVVGYTF.

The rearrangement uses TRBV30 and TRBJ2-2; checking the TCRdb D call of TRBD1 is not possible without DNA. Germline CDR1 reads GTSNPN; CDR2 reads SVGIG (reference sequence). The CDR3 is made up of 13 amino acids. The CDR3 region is CVRGAEAGGELFF.

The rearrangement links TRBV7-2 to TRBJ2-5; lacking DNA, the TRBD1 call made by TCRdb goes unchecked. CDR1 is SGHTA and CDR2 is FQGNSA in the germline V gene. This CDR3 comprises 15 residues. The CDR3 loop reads CASSLFGTQQETQYF.

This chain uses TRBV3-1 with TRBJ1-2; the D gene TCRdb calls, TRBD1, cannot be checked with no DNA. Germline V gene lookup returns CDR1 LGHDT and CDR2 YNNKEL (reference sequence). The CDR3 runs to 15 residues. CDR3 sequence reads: CASSRTGGGNYGYTF.

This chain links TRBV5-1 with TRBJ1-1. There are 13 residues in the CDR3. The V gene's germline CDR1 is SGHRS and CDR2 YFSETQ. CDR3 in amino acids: CASSQPEGTEAFF.

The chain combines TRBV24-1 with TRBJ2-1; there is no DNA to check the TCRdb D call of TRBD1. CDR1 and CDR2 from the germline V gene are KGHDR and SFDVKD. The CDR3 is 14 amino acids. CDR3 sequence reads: CATSDRAAYNEQFF.

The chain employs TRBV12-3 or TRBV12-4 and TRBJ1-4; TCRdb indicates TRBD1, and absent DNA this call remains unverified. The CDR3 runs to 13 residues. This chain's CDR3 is CASLRQGREKLFF.

CDR3 sequence: CASVPGQGSYGYTF. The rearrangement links TRBV12-3 or TRBV12-4 to TRBJ1-2; TCRdb proposes TRBD1, but this gene call is untestable without DNA. CDR3 size: 14 residues.